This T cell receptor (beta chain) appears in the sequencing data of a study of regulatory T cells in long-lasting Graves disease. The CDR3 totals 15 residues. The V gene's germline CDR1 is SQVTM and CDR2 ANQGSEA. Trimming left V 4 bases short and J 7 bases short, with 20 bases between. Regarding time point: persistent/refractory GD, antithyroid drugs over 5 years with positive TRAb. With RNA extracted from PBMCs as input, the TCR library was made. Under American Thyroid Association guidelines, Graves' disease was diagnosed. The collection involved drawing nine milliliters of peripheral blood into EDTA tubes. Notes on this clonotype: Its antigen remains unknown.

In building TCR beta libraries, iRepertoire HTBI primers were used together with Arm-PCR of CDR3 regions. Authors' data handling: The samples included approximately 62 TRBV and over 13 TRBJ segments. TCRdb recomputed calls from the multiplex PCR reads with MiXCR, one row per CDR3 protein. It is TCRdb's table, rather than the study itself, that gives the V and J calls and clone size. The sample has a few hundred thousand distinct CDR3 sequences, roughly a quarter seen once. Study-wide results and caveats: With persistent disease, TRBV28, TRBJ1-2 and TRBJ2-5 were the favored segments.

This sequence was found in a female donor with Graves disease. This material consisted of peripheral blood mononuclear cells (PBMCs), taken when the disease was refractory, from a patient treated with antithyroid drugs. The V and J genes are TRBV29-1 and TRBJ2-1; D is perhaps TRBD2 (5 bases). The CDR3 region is CSVAPTKISRNEQFF. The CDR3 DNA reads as TGCAGCGTTGCCCCGACTAAGATAAGCCGAAATGAGCAGTTCTTC.